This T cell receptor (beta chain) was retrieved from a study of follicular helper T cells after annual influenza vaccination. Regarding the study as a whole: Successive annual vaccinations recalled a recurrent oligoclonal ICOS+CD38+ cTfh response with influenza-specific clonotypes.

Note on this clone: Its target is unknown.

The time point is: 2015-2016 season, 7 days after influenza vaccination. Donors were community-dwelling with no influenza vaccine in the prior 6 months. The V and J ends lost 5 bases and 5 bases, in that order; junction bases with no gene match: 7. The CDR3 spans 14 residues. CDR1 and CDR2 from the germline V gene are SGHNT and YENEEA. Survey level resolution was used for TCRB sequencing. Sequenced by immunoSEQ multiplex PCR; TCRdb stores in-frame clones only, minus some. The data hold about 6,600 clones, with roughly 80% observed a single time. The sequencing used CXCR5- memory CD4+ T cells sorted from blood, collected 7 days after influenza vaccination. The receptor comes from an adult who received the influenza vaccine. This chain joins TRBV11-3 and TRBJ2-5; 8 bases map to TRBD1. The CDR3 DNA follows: TGTGCCAGCAGCCGGGGACAGGTCGACGAGACCCAGTACTTC. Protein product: CASSRGQVDETQYF.